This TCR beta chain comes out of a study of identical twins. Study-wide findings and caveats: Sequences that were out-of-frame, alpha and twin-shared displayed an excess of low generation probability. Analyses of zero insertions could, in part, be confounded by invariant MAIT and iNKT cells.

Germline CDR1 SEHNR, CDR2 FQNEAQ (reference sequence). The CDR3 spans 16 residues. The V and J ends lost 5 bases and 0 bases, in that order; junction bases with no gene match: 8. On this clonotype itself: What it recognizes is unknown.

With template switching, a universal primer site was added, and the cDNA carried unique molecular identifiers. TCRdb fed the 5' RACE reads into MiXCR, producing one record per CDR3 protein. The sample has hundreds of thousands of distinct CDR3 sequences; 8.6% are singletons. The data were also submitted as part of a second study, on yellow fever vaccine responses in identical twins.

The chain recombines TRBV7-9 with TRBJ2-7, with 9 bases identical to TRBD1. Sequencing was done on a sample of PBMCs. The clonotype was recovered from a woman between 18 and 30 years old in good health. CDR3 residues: CASSHPRTGASYEQYF. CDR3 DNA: TGTGCCAGCAGCCACCCGAGGACAGGGGCCTCCTACGAGCAGTACTTC.